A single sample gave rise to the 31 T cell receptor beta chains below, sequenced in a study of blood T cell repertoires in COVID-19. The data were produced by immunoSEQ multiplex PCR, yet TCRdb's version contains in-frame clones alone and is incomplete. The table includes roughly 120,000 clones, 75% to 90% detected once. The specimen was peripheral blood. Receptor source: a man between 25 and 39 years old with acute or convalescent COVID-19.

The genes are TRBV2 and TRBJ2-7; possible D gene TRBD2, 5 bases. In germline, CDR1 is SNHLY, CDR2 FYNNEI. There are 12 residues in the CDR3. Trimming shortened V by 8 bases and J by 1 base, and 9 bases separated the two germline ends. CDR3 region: CASVGGSYEQYF. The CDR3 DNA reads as TGTGCCAGCGTGGGCGGGTCCTACGAGCAGTACTTC.

CDR3 in amino acids: CASSLAQETEAFF. The CDR3 DNA reads TGCGCCAGCAGCTTGGCACAGGAGACTGAAGCTTTCTTT. V usage is TRBV5-1 and J usage is TRBJ1-1, with a possible D match to TRBD1 (5 bases). V was shortened by 0 bases and J by 5 bases, with 8 bases between the two germline ends. Germline V CDR1 and CDR2: SGHRS, YFSETQ. The CDR3 has 13 residues.

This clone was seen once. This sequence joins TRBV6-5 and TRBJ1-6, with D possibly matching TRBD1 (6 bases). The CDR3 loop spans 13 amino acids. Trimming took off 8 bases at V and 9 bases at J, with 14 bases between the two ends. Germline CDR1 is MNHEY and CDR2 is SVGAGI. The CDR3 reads CASRRGESSPLHF. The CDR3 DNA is TGTGCCAGCCGCAGGGGAGAGAGTTCACCCCTCCACTTT.

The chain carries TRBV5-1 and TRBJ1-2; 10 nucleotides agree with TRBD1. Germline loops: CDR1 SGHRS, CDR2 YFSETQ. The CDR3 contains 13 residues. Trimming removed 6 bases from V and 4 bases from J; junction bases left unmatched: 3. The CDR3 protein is CASTGQGGYGYTF. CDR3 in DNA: TGCGCCAGCACTGGACAGGGGGGCTATGGCTACACCTTC.

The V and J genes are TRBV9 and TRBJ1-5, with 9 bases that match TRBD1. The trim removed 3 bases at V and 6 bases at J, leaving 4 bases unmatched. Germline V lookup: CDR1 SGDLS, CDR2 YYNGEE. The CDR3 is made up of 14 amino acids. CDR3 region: CASSAGTGIQPQHF. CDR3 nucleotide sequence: TGTGCCAGCAGCGCCGGGACAGGGATTCAGCCCCAGCATTTT. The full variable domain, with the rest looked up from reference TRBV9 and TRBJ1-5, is DSGVTQTPKHLITATGQRVTLRCSPRSGDLSVYWYQQSLDQGLQFLIQYYNGEERAKGNILERFSAQQFPDLHSELNLSSLELGDSALYFCASSAGTGIQPQHFGDGTRLSIL.

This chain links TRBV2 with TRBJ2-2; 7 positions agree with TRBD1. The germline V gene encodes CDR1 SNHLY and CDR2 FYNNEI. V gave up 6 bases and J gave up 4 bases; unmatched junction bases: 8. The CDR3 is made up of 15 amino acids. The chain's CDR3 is CASSANGQVTGELFF. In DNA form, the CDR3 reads TGTGCCAGCAGCGCAAATGGACAGGTCACCGGGGAGCTGTTTTTT.

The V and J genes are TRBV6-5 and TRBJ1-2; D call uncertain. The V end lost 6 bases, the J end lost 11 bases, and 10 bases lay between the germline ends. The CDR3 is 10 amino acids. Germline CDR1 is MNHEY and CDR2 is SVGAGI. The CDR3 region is CASREMGYTF. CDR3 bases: TGTGCCAGCAGGGAGATGGGTTACACCTTC.

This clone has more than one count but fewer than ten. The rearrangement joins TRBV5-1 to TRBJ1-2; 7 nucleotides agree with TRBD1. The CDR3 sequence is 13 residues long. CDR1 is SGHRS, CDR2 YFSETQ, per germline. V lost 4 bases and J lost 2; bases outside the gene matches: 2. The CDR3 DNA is TGCGCCAGCAGCGCGGACAGGAACTATGGCTACACCTTC. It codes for CASSADRNYGYTF.

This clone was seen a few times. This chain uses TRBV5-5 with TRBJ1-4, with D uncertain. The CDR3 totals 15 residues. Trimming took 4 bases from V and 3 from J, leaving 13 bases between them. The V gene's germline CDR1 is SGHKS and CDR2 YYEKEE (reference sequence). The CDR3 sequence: CASSLDAGSNEKLFF. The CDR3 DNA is TGTGCCAGCAGCCTCGACGCGGGCTCTAATGAAAAACTGTTTTTT.

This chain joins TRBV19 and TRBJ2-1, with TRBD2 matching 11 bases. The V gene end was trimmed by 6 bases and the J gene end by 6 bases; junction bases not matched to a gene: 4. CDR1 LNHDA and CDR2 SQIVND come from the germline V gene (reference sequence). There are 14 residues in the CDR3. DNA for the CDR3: TGTGCCAGTAGACTAGCGGGAGTGGGCAATGAGCAGTTCTTC. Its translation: CASRLAGVGNEQFF.

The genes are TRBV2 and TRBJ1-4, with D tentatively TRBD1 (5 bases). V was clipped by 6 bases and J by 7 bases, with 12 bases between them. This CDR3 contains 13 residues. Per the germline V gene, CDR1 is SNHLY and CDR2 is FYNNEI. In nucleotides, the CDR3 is TGTGCCAGCAGAAGGGGCCTTATTGAAAAACTGTTTTTT. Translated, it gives CASRRGLIEKLFF.

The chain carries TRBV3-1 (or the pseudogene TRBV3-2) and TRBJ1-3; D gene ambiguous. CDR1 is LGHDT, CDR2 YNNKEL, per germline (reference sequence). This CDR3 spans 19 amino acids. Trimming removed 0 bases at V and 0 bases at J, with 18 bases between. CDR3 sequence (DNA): TGTGCCAGCAGCCAAGATCCTTCAGGACTGTTGTACTCTGGAAACACCATATATTTT. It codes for CASSQDPSGLLYSGNTIYF.

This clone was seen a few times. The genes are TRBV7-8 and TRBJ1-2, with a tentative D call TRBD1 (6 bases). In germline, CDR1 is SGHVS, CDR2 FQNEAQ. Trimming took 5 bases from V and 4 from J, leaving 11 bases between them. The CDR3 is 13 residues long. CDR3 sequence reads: CASSHQGTYGYTF. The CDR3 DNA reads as TGTGCCAGCAGCCACCAGGGGACCTATGGCTACACCTTC.

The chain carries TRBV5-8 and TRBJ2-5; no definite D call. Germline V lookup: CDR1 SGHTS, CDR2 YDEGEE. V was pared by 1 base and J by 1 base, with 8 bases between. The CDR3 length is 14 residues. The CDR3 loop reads CASSLFTSQETQYF. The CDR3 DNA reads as TGTGCCAGCAGCTTGTTTACAAGCCAAGAGACCCAGTACTTC.

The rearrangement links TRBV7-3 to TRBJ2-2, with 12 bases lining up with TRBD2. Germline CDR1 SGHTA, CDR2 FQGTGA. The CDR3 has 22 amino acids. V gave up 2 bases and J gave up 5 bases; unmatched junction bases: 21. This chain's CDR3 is CASSLHPGLGLAGKALTGELFF. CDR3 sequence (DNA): TGTGCCAGCAGCTTACACCCTGGCCTCGGACTAGCGGGGAAAGCCCTAACCGGGGAGCTGTTTTTT.

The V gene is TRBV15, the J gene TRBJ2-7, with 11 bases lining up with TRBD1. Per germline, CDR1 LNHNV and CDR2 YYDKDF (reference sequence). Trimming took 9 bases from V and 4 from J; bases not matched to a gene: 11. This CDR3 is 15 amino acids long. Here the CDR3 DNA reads TGTGCCACTACGTCTCCGGGACAGGGGGAGTACGAGCAGTACTTC. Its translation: CATTSPGQGEYEQYF. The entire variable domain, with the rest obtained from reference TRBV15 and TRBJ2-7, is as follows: DAMVIQNPRYQVTQFGKPVTLSCSQTLNHNVMYWYQQKSSQAPKLLFHYYDKDFNNEADTPDNFQSRRPNTSFCFLDIRSPGLGDTAMYLCATTSPGQGEYEQYFGPGTRLTVT.

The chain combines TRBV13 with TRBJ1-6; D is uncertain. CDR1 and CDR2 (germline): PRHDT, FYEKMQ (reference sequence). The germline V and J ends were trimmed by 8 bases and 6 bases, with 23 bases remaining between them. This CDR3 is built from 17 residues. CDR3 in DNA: TGTGCCAGCGGCGAGGGCGAATCCGGACGGATTAATTCACCCCTCCACTTT. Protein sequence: CASGEGESGRINSPLHF.

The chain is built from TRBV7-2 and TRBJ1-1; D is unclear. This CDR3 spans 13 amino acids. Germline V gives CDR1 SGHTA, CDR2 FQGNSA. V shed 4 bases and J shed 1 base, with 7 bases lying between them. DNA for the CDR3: TGTGCCAGCAGCTCGAGGAGGAACACTGAAGCTTTCTTT. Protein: CASSSRRNTEAFF.

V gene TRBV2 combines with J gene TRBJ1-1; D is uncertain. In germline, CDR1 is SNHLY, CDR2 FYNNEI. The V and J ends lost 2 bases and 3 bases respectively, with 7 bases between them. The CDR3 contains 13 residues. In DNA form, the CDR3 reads TGTGCCAGCAGTGAAAGAGGGTACACTGAAGCTTTCTTT. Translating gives CASSERGYTEAFF.

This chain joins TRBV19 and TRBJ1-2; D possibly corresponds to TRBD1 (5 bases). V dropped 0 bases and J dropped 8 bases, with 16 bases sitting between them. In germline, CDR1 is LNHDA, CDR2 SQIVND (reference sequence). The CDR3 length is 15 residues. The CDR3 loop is CASSIDFSRVGGYTF. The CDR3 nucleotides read TGTGCCAGTAGTATAGATTTCTCCAGGGTAGGAGGCTACACCTTC.

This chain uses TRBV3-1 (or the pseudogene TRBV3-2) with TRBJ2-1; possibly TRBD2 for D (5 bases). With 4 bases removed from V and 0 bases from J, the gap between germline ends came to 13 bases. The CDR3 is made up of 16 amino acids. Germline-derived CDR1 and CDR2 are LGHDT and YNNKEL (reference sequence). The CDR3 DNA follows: TGTGCCAGCAGCCTGTCTAGACTATCCTCCTACAATGAGCAGTTCTTC. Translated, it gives CASSLSRLSSYNEQFF.

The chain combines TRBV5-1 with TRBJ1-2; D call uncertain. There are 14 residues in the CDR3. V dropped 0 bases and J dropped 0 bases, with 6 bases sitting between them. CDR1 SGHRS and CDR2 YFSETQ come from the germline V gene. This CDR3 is CASSLAVANYGYTF. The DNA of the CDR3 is TGCGCCAGCAGCTTGGCCGTAGCTAACTATGGCTACACCTTC.

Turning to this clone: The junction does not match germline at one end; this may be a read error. In nucleotides, the CDR3 is TGTGCCAGCAGCGTCCCGGGACAGGGGGCAGGTGGTGGAGACACCATATATTTT. Translation: CASSVPGQGAGGGDTIYF. The rearrangement joins TRBV3-1 (or the pseudogene TRBV3-2) to TRBJ1-3; 12 bases map to TRBD1. CDR1 LGHDT and CDR2 YNNKEL come from the germline V gene (reference sequence). The CDR3 spans 18 residues.

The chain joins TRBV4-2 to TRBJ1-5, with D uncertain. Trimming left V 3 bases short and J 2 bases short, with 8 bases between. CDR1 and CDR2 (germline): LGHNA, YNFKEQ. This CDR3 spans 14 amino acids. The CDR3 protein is CASSHRAGNQPQHF. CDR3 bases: TGTGCCAGCAGCCATCGTGCGGGCAATCAGCCCCAGCATTTT.

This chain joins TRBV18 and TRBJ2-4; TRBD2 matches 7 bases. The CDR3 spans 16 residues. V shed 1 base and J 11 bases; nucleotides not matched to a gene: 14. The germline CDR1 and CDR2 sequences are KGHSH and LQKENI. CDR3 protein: CASSPRGTTEQNVQYF. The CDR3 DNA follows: TGTGCCAGCTCACCACGAGGGACTACCGAGCAAAATGTTCAGTACTTC.

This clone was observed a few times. The CDR3 is CASSRVLGEKLFF. CDR3 bases: TGTGCCAGTAGTAGAGTTCTAGGTGAAAAACTGTTTTTT. The V call is TRBV19, the J call TRBJ1-4; unclear D gene. V lost 4 bases to trimming and J lost 7 bases, with 10 bases between them. The germline V gene encodes CDR1 LNHDA and CDR2 SQIVND (reference sequence). The CDR3 is 13 amino acids.

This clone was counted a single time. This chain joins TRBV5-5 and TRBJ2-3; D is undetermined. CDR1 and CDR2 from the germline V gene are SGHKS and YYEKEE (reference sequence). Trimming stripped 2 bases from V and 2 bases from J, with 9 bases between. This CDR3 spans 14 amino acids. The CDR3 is CASSFGSPTDTQYF. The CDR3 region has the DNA TGTGCCAGCAGCTTCGGGTCCCCCACAGATACGCAGTATTTT.

The CDR3 reads CASSPGGALRTEAFF. CDR3 nucleotide sequence: TGTGCCAGCAGCCCTGGGGGGGCCCTGAGGACTGAAGCTTTCTTT. V usage is TRBV7-2 and J usage is TRBJ1-1; maybe TRBD1 (6 bases). The V end was cut by 5 bases, the J end by 5 bases, with 18 bases between. The CDR3 totals 15 residues. Germline loops: CDR1 SGHTA, CDR2 FQGNSA.

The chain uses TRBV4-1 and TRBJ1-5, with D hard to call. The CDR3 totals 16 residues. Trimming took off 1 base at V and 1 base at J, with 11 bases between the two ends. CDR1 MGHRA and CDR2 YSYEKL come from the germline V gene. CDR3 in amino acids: CASSQGPPGSNQPQHF. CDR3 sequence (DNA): TGCGCCAGCAGCCAAGGACCCCCGGGGAGCAATCAGCCCCAGCATTTT.

The CDR3 coding sequence is TGTGCCAGCAGGCGGACAGACCTCTTTAATGAAAAACTGTTTTTT. This gives the protein CASRRTDLFNEKLFF. V and J are TRBV6-5 and TRBJ1-4, with TRBD1 as a possible D gene (6 bases). CDR3 length: 15 amino acids. Germline V gene sequence: CDR1 MNHEY, CDR2 SVGAGI. V gave up 6 bases and J gave up 4 bases, with 15 bases separating them.

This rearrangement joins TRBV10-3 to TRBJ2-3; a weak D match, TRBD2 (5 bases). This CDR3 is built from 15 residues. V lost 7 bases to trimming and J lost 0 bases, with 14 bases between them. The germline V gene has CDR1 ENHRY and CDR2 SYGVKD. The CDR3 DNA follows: TGTGCCATCAATTCTGGCGGGTCTAGCACAGATACGCAGTATTTT. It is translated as CAINSGGSSTDTQYF.